This TCR beta chain was identified during a study of cytomegalovirus exposure and HLA in healthy donors. At the level of the study: Early on, a data release was issued that held 65 million to 100 million unique TCRs from HLA-typed donors.

As for this clone: Its antigen is undetermined.

Study-level findings and limits: Follow-up analysis seemed to connect common viral pathogens with several of the most significant clusters identified. CMV serostatus was the only recorded immune exposure for donors.

The V end was cut by 4 bases, the J end by 0 bases, with 9 bases between. The germline gives CDR1 GTSNPN, CDR2 SVGIG (reference sequence). This CDR3 region has 13 residues. Both 60 Vbeta primers and 13 Jbeta primers went into the PCR. The method was immunoSEQ multiplex PCR; TCRdb's version includes in-frame clones alone and lacks a portion of them. The data show some 150,000 clones, roughly 80% seen once. The TCR was taken from a man in his forties in good health and CMV-seronegative. Sequenced input: PBMCs. The chain combines TRBV30 with TRBJ1-1, with D unresolved. The CDR3 DNA is TGTGCCTGGAAGAGAGACATGAACACTGAAGCTTTCTTT. Amino acid sequence: CAWKRDMNTEAFF.